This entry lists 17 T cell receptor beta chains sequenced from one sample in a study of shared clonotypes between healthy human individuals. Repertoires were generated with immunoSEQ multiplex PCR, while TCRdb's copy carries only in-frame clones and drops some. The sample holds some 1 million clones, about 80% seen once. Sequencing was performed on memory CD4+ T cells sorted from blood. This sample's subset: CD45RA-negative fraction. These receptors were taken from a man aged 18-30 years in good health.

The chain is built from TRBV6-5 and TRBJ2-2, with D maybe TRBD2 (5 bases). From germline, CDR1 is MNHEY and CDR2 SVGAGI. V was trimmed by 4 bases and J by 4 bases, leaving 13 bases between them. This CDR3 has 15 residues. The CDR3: CASSSKRWGTGELFF. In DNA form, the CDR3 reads TGTGCCAGCAGTTCCAAGCGGTGGGGCACCGGGGAGCTGTTTTTT.

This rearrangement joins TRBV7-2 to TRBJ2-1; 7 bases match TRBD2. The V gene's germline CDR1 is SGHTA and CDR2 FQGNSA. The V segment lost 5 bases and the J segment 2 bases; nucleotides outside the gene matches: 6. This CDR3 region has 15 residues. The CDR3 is CASSPRDYPYNEQFF. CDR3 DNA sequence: TGTGCCAGCAGCCCTCGGGACTACCCCTACAATGAGCAGTTCTTC. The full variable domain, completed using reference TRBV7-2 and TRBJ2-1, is GAGVSQSPSNKVTEKGKDVELRCDPISGHTALYWYRQSLGQGLEFLIYFQGNSAPDKSGLPSDRFSAERTGGSVSTLTIQRTQQEDSAVYLCASSPRDYPYNEQFFGPGTRLTVL.

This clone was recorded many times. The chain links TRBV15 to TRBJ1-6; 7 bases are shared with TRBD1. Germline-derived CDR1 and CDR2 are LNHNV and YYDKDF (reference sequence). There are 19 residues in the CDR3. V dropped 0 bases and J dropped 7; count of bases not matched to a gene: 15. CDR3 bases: TGTGCCACCAGCAGAGATCGAGGGGGCAGCGCAACCTTAAATTCACCCCTCCACTTT. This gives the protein CATSRDRGGSATLNSPLHF. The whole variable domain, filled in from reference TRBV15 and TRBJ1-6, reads DAMVIQNPRYQVTQFGKPVTLSCSQTLNHNVMYWYQQKSSQAPKLLFHYYDKDFNNEADTPDNFQSRRPNTSFCFLDIRSPGLGDTAMYLCATSRDRGGSATLNSPLHFGNGTRLTVT.

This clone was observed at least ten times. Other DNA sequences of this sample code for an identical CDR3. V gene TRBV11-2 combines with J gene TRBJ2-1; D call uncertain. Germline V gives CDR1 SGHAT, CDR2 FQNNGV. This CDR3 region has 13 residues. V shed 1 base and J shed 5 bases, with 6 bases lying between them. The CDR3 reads CASSLGLNNEQFF. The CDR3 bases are TGTGCCAGCAGCTTAGGGCTAAACAATGAGCAGTTCTTC.

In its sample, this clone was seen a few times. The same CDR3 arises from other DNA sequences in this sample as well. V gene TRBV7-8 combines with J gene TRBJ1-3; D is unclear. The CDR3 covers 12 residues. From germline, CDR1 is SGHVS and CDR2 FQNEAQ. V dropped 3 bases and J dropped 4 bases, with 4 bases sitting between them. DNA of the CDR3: TGTGCCAGCAGCTTCAACGGAAACACCATATATTTT. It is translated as CASSFNGNTIYF.

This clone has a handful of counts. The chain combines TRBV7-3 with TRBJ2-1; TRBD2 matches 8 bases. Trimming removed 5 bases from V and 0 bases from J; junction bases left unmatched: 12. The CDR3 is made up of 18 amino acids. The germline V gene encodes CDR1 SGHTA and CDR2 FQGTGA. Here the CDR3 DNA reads TGTGCCAGCAGCCCCGGGGGGGCGGGGGCCTCCTCCTACAATGAGCAGTTCTTC. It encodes CASSPGGAGASSYNEQFF.

The CDR3 DNA sequence: TGCGCCACCTCACCGGGACAACCCTACGAGCAGTACTTC. Its protein product is CATSPGQPYEQYF. The gene calls are TRBV10-1 and TRBJ2-7; D might be TRBD1 (6 bases). This CDR3 spans 13 amino acids. V was cut by 10 bases and J by 2 bases, with 15 bases left in between. The germline gives CDR1 WNHNN, CDR2 SYGVQD (reference sequence).

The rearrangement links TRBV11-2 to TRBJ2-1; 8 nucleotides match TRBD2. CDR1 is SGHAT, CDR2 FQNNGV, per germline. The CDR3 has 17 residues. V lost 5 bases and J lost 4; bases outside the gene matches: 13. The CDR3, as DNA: TGTGCCAGCAGCCCCCAACTAGGCGGGAGGCGATACAATGAGCAGTTCTTC. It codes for CASSPQLGGRRYNEQFF.

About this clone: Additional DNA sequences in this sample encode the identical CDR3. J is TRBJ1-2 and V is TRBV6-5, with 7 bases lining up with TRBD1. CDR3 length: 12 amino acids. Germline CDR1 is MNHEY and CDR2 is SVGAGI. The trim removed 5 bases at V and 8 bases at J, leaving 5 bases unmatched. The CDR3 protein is CASSNRGRGYTF. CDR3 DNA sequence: TGTGCCAGCAGTAACAGGGGCAGGGGCTACACCTTC.

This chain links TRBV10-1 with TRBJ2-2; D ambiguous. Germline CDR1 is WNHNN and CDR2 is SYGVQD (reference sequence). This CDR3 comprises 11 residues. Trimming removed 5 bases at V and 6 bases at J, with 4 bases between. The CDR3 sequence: CASSNSGELFF. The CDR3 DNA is TGCGCCAGCAGTAATTCCGGGGAGCTGTTTTTT.

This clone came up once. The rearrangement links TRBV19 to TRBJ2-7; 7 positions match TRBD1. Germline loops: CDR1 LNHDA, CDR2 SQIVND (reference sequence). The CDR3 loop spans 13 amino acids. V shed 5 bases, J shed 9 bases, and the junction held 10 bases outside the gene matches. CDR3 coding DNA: TGTGCCAGTAGTGCCCCGACAGGGTATGTGCAGTACTTC. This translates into CASSAPTGYVQYF.

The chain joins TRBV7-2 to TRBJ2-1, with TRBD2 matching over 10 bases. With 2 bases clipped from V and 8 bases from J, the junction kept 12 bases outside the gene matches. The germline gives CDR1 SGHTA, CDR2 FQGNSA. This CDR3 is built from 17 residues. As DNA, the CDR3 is TGTGCCAGCAGCTTATCTTCTAGCGGGAGTCTCGCCGATGAGCAGTTCTTC. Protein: CASSLSSSGSLADEQFF. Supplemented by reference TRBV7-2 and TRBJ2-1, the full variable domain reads GAGVSQSPSNKVTEKGKDVELRCDPISGHTALYWYRQSLGQGLEFLIYFQGNSAPDKSGLPSDRFSAERTGGSVSTLTIQRTQQEDSAVYLCASSLSSSGSLADEQFFGPGTRLTVL.

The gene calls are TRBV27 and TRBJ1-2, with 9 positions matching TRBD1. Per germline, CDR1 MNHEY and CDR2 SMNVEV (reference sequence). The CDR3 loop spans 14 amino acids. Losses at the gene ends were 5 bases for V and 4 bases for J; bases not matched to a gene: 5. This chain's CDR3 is CASSEQGAAYGYTF. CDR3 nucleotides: TGTGCCAGCAGTGAACAGGGGGCAGCCTATGGCTACACCTTC.

The CDR3 loop is CASSLGPTSAETQYF. The CDR3 nucleotides are TGCGCCAGCAGCTTGGGACCGACTTCTGCGGAGACCCAGTACTTC. The chain combines TRBV5-1 with TRBJ2-5; D call uncertain. Germline-derived CDR1 and CDR2 are SGHRS and YFSETQ. The CDR3 is 15 residues long. V gave up 0 bases and J gave up 5 bases, with 14 bases separating them.

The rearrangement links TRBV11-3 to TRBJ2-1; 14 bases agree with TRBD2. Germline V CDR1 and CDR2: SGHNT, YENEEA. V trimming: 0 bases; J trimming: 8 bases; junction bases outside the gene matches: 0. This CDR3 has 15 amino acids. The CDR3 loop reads CASSLEGLAGDEQFF. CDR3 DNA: TGTGCCAGCAGCTTAGAGGGACTAGCGGGAGATGAGCAGTTCTTC. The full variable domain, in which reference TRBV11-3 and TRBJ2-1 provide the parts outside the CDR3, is EAGVVQSPRYKIIEKKQPVAFWCNPISGHNTLYWYLQNLGQGPELLIRYENEEAVDDSQLPKDRFSAERLKGVDSTLKIQPAELGDSAVYLCASSLEGLAGDEQFFGPGTRLTVL.

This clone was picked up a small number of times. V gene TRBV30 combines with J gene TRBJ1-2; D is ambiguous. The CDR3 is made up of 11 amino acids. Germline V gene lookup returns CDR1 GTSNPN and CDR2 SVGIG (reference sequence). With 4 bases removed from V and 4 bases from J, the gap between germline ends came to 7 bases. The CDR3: CAWKRAYGYTF. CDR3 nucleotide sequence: TGTGCCTGGAAAAGGGCCTATGGCTACACCTTC.

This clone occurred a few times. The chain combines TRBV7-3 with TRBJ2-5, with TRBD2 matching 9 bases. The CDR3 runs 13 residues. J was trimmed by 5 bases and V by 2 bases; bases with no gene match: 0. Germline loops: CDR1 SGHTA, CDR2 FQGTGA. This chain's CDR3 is CASSLGLAETQYF. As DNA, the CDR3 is TGTGCCAGCAGCTTAGGACTAGCGGAGACCCAGTACTTC.